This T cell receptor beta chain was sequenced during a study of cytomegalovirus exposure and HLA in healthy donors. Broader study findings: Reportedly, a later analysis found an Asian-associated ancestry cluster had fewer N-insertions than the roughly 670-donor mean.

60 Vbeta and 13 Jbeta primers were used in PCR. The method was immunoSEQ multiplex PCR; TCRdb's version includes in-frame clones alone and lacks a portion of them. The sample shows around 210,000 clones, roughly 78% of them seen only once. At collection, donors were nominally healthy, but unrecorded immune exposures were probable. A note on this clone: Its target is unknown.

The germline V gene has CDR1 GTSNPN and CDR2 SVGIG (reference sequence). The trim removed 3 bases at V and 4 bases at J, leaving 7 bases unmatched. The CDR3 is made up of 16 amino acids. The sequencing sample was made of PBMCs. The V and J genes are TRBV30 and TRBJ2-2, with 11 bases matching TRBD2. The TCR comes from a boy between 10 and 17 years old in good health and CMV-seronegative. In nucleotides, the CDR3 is TGTGCCTGGAGCTACGGACTAGCGGGCGTCACCGGGGAGCTGTTTTTT. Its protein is CAWSYGLAGVTGELFF.